This T cell receptor (beta chain) was identified during a study of blood T cell repertoires in COVID-19. Study-level background: In each case, the material was cDNA or gDNA derived from T cells, B-cell-depleted T cells, or PBMCs.

Original data processing: Estimates of nucleated cell counts were drawn from the amplification of reference gene primers. Only in-frame clones appear in the TCRdb table, and some are missing; sequencing was by immunoSEQ multiplex PCR. V and J calls and clone size are copied from that table; D and trimming were computed from the DNA. There are about 92,000 clones in the sample; around nine tenths occur only once, and 15% to 20% lies in the top ten. The CDR3 has 14 amino acids. The V gene lost 4 bases and the J gene lost 4 bases, with 11 bases spanning the gap. Germline V gene data show CDR1 as SNHLY and CDR2 as FYNNEI. Seattle patients were enrolled while actively infected and followed longitudinally. Only one count was recorded for this clone.

This rearrangement joins TRBV2 to TRBJ1-5; D remains unclear. Sequencing was performed on peripheral blood. This TCR was recovered from a woman aged 60 to 75 with COVID-19, enrolled during active disease. The CDR3 bases are TGTGCCAGCAGTGGGTTAATTAGTAATCAGCCCCAGCATTTT. Encoded protein: CASSGLISNQPQHF.